The source of this T cell receptor beta chain is a study of response to subunit inactivated influenza vaccine. V dropped 4 bases and J dropped 5; count of bases not matched to a gene: 6. Germline V gives CDR1 MDHEN, CDR2 SYDVKM. The CDR3 has 14 amino acids. Each CDR3 protein gets one entry after TCRdb re-called the RT-PCR reads with MiXCR. This sample yields some 550,000 distinct CDR3 sequences, of which around 21% are seen a single time; 2.5% to 3% belongs to the top ten. These data were likewise used in another study, on T cells expressing NK-cell markers. From that study: The TCR beta cDNA came from 5'RACE template switching with UMIs. Eight donors were sequenced, seven testing HCMV-seropositive and one testing seronegative.

The sample consisted of CD4+ T cells sorted from PBMCs, taken roughly 12 days after vaccination. The chain couples TRBV28 to TRBJ2-7; 9 nucleotides match TRBD1. The source of this sequence is a man aged 50 to 60 who received an inactivated influenza vaccine. CDR3 nucleotides: TGTGCCAGCAGTTCGCCGGGACAGGGACACGAGCAGTACTTC. Translation gives CASSSPGQGHEQYF.